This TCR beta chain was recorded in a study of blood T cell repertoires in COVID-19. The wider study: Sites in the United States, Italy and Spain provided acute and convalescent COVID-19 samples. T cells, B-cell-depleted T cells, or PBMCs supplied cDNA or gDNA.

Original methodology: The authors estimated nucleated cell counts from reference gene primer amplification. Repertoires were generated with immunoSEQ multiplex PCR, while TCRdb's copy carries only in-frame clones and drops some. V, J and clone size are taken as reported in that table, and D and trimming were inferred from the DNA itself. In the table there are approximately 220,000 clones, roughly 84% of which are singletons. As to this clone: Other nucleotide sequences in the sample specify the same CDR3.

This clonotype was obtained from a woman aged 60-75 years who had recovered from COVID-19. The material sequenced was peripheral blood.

The CDR3 region has the DNA TGCGCCAGCAGCTTACAGGGGAACACTGAAGCTTTCTTT. Protein: CASSLQGNTEAFF. The J gene is TRBJ1-1, the V gene TRBV5-1; possible D gene TRBD1, 6 bases. The V end was cut by 2 bases, the J end by 1 base, with 6 bases between. CDR1 and CDR2 from the germline V gene are SGHRS and YFSETQ. This CDR3 is 13 amino acids long.